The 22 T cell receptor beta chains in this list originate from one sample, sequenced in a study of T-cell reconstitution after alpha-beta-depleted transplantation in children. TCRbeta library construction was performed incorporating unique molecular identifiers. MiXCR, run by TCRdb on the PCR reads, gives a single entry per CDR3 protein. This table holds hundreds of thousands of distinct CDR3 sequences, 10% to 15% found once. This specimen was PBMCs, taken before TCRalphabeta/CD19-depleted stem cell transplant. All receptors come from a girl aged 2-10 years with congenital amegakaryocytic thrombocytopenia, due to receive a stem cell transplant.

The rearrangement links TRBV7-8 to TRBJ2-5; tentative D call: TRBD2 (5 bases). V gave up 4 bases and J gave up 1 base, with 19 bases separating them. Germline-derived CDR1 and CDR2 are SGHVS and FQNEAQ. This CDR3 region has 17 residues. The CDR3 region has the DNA TGTGCCAGCAGCTCCACCCATCGAGCGGAGACCCAAGAGACCCAGTACTTC. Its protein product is CASSSTHRAETQETQYF.

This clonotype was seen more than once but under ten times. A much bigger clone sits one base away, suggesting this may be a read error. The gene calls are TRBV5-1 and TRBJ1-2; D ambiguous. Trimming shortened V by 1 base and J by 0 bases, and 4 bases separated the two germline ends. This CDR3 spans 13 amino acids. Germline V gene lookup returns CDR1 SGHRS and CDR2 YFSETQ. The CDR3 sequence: CASSLTTNYGYTF. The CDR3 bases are TGCGCCAGCAGCTTGACAACTAACTATGGCTACACCTTC.

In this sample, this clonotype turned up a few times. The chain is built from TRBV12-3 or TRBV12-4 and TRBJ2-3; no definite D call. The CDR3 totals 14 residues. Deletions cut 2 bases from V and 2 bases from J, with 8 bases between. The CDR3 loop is CASSLILPTDTQYF. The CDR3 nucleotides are TGTGCCAGCAGTTTAATCCTCCCCACAGATACGCAGTATTTT.

CDR3 residues: CASSPPGTGQETQYF. CDR3 nucleotides: TGCGCCAGCAGCCCACCCGGGACAGGTCAAGAGACCCAGTACTTC. This chain joins TRBV5-1 and TRBJ2-5; 8 bases are shared with TRBD1. V lost 4 bases, J lost 2 bases, and 7 bases stayed unmatched. This CDR3 spans 15 amino acids. Germline V gene data show CDR1 as SGHRS and CDR2 as YFSETQ.

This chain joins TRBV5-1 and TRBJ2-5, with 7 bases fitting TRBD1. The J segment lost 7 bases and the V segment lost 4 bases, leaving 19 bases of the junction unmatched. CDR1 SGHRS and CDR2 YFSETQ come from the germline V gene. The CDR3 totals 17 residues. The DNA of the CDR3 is TGCGCCAGCAGCGCCAGGACAGGTGAACAGTTTCGGGGGACCCAGTACTTC. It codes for CASSARTGEQFRGTQYF. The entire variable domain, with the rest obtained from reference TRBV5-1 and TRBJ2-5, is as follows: KAGVTQTPRYLIKTRGQQVTLSCSPISGHRSVSWYQQTPGQGLQFLFEYFSETQRNKGNFPGRFSGRQFSNSRSEMNVSTLELGDSALYLCASSARTGEQFRGTQYFGPGTRLLVL.

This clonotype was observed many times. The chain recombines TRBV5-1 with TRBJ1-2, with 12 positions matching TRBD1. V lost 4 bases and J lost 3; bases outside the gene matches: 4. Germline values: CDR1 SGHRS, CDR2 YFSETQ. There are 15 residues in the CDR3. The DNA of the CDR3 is TGCGCCAGCAGCGACGGGACAGGGGGCTACTATGGCTACACCTTC. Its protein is CASSDGTGGYYGYTF.

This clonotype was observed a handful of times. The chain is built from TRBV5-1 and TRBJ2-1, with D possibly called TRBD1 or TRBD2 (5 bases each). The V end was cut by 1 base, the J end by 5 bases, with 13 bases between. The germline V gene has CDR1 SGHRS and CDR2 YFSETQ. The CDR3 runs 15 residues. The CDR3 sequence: CASSLRWGTDNEQFF. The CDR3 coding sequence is TGCGCCAGCAGCTTGCGGTGGGGGACGGACAATGAGCAGTTCTTC.

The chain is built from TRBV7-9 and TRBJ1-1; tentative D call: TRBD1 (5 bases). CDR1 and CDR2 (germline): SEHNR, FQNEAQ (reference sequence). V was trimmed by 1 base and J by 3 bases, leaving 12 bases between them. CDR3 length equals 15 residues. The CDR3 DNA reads TGTGCCAGCAGCTTAGTACGCTTGGGGGACACTGAAGCTTTCTTT. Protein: CASSLVRLGDTEAFF.

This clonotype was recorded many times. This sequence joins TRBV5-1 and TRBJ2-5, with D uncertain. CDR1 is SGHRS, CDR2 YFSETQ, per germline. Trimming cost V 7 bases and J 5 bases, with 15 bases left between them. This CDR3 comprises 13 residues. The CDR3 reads CASRGSVGETQYF. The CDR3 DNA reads TGCGCCAGCCGTGGATCAGTGGGGGAGACCCAGTACTTC. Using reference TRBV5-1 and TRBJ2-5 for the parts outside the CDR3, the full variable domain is KAGVTQTPRYLIKTRGQQVTLSCSPISGHRSVSWYQQTPGQGLQFLFEYFSETQRNKGNFPGRFSGRQFSNSRSEMNVSTLELGDSALYLCASRGSVGETQYFGPGTRLLVL.

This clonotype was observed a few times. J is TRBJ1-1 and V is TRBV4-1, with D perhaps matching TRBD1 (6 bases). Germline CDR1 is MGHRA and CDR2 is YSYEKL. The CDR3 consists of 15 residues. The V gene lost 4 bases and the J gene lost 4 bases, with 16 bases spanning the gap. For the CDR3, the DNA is TGCGCCAGCAGCCGGGACCTGAGAGGGGGCACTGAAGCTTTCTTT. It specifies CASSRDLRGGTEAFF.

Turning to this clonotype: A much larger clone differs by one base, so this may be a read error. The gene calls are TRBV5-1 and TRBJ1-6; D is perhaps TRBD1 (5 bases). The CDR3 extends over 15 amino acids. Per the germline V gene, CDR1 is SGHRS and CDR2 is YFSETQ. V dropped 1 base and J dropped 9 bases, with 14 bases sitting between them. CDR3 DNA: TGCGCCAGCAGCTTGAACACAGGAGAAATTTCACCCCTCCACTTT. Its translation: CASSLNTGEISPLHF.

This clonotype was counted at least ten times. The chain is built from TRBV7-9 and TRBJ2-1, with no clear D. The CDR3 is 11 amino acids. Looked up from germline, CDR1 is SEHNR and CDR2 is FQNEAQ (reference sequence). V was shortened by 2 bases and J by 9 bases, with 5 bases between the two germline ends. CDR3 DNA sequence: TGTGCCAGCAGCTTAATTGGTGAGCAGTTCTTC. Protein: CASSLIGEQFF.

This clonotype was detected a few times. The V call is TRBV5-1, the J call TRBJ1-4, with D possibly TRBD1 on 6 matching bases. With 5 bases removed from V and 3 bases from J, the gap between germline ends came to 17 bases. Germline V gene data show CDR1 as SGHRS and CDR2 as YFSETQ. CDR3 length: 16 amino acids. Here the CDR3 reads CASRRTIQGSNEKLFF. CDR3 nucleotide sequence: TGCGCCAGCAGACGTACAATACAGGGCTCTAATGAAAAACTGTTTTTT.

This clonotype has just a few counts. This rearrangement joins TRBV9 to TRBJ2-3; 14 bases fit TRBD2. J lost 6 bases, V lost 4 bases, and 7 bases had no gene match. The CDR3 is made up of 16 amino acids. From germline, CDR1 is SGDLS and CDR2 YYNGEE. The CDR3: CASSLRLAGGPDTQYF. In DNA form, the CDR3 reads TGTGCCAGCAGCCTAAGACTAGCGGGAGGGCCGGATACGCAGTATTTT.

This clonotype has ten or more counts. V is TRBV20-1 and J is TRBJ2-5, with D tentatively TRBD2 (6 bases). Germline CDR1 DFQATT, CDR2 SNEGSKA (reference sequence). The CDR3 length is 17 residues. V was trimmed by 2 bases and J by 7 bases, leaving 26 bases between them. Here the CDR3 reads CSARNSGPAGMVVTQYF. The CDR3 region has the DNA TGCAGTGCTAGAAATTCCGGGCCCGCGGGAATGGTAGTGACCCAGTACTTC.

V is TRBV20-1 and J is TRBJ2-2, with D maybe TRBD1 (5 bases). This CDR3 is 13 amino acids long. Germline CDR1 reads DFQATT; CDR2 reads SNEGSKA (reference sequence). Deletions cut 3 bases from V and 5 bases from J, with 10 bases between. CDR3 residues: CSARTVGTGELFF. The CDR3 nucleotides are TGCAGTGCTAGGACAGTGGGAACCGGGGAGCTGTTTTTT.

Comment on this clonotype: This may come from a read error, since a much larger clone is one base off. CDR3 sequence: CASSLLPTGLTEAFF. The CDR3 DNA reads TGTGCCAGCAGCTTGTTGCCAACAGGGCTCACTGAAGCTTTCTTT. The V gene is TRBV5-5, the J gene TRBJ1-1, with a tentative D call TRBD1 (6 bases). Trimming took 1 base from V and 4 from J, leaving 14 bases between them. CDR1 and CDR2 (germline): SGHKS, YYEKEE (reference sequence). The CDR3 is 15 amino acids.

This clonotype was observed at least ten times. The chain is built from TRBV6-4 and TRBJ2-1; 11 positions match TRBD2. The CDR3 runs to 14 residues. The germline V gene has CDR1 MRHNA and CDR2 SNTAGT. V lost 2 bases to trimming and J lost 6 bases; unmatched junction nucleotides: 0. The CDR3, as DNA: TGTGCCAGCAGTGACCTAGCGGGAGGCAATGAGCAGTTCTTC. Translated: CASSDLAGGNEQFF.

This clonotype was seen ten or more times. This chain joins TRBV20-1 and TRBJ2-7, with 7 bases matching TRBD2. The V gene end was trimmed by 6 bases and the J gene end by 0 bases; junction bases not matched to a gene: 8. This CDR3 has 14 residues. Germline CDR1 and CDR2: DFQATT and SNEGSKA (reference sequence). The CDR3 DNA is TGCAGTGCCACTTTTCGGGAGGACTCCTACGAGCAGTACTTC. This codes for CSATFREDSYEQYF.

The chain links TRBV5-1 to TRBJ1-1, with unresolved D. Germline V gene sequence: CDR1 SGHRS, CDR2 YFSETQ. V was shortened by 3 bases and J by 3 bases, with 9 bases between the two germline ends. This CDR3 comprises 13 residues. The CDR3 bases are TGCGCCAGCAGCTCCGTCGTGGACACTGAAGCTTTCTTT. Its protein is CASSSVVDTEAFF.

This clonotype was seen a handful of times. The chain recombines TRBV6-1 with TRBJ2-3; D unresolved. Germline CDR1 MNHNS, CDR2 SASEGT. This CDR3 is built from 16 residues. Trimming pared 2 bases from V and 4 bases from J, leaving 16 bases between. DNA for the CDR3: TGTGCCAGCAGTGAACTGGGTAGCACCACCCCAGATACGCAGTATTTT. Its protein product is CASSELGSTTPDTQYF.

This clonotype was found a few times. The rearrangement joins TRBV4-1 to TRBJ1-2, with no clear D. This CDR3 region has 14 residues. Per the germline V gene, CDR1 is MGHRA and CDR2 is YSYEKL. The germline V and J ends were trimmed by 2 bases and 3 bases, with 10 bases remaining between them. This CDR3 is CASSQFGGDYGYTF. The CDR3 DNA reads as TGCGCCAGCAGCCAATTCGGCGGGGACTATGGCTACACCTTC.